This is a list of T cell receptor beta chains from one sample in a study of blood T cell repertoires in COVID-19. Clones were read by immunoSEQ multiplex PCR, and TCRdb kept only the in-frame ones, dropping some. The repertoire has some 200,000 clones, 85% to 90% of them found once; the top ten carry about 6%. Sequencing used peripheral blood. The receptors were gathered from a man of 80 years or more with acute or convalescent COVID-19. CDR3s include the opening cysteine and the closing phenylalanine or tryptophan. A D gene is named only where the DNA matches it firmly. Rows may omit the clone size; those that give it use once, few, many or a size class.

J gene: TRBJ2-1; V gene: TRBV29-1; D gene: TRBD2; clone size: .; CDR3 protein: CSVEGPGGTLNEQFF; CDR3 DNA: TGCAGCGTTGAGGGCCCGGGGGGGACACTCAATGAGCAGTTCTTC
J gene: TRBJ2-7; V gene: TRBV28; D gene: .; clone size: .; CDR3 protein: CATGTFYEQYF; CDR3 DNA: TGTGCCACCGGGACTTTCTACGAGCAGTACTTC
J gene: TRBJ1-2; V gene: TRBV6-2/TRBV6-3; D gene: TRBD1; clone size: .; CDR3 protein: CASSYWDRTRYGYTF; CDR3 DNA: TGTGCCAGCAGTTACTGGGACAGGACACGCTATGGCTACACCTTC
J gene: TRBJ2-1; V gene: TRBV11-2; D gene: .; clone size: .; CDR3 protein: CASSLGTPSYNEQFF; CDR3 DNA: TGTGCCAGCAGCTTAGGGACACCATCCTACAATGAGCAGTTCTTC
J gene: TRBJ2-1; V gene: TRBV4-1; D gene: TRBD2; clone size: .; CDR3 protein: CASSQGPPSGSSYNEQFF; CDR3 DNA: TGCGCCAGCAGCCAAGGTCCCCCTAGCGGGAGCTCCTACAATGAGCAGTTCTTC
J gene: TRBJ2-3; V gene: TRBV5-4; D gene: .; clone size: .; CDR3 protein: CASSPGLSSTDTQYF; CDR3 DNA: TGTGCCAGCAGCCCGGGACTTTCTAGCACAGATACGCAGTATTTT
J gene: TRBJ2-7; V gene: TRBV12-3/TRBV12-4; D gene: .; clone size: .; CDR3 protein: CASSFGFSYEQYF; CDR3 DNA: TGTGCCAGCAGTTTTGGCTTCTCCTACGAGCAGTACTTC
J gene: TRBJ1-4; V gene: TRBV15; D gene: .; clone size: .; CDR3 protein: CATSRDLTVAISTNEKLFF; CDR3 DNA: TGTGCCACCAGCAGAGATCTGACGGTAGCGATTTCAACTAATGAAAAACTGTTTTTT
J gene: TRBJ2-3; V gene: TRBV11-2; D gene: .; clone size: few; CDR3 protein: CASSAQRDTQYF; CDR3 DNA: TGTGCCAGCAGCGCCCAGCGGGATACGCAGTATTTT
J gene: TRBJ1-3; V gene: TRBV30; D gene: .; clone size: .; CDR3 protein: CAWEQSSGNTIYF; CDR3 DNA: TGTGCCTGGGAGCAATCAAGCGGAAACACCATATATTTT
J gene: TRBJ2-7; V gene: TRBV18; D gene: TRBD2; clone size: once; CDR3 protein: CASSPPGGEKMYEQYF; CDR3 DNA: TGTGCCAGCTCACCACCGGGAGGGGAGAAGATGTACGAGCAGTACTTC
J gene: TRBJ2-5; V gene: TRBV15; D gene: TRBD2; clone size: .; CDR3 protein: CATSRGGLAGGRETQYF; CDR3 DNA: TGTGCCACCAGCAGGGGGGGGTTAGCGGGAGGAAGAGAGACCCAGTACTTC
J gene: TRBJ1-5; V gene: TRBV12-3/TRBV12-4; D gene: .; clone size: .; CDR3 protein: CASRTGKEQPQHF; CDR3 DNA: TGTGCCAGCAGAACAGGGAAGGAACAGCCCCAGCATTTT
J gene: TRBJ1-1; V gene: TRBV19; D gene: .; clone size: .; CDR3 protein: CASSLGRLLNTEAFF; CDR3 DNA: TGTGCCAGTAGCCTTGGGAGGCTGTTGAACACTGAAGCTTTCTTT
J gene: TRBJ2-5; V gene: TRBV7-9; D gene: .; clone size: .; CDR3 protein: CASSTTTQTQYF; CDR3 DNA: TGTGCCAGCAGCACTACGACGCAGACCCAGTACTTC
J gene: TRBJ2-3; V gene: TRBV7-9; D gene: .; clone size: .; CDR3 protein: CASSTREGRVSTDTQYF; CDR3 DNA: TGTGCCAGCAGCACCCGAGAGGGTAGGGTCTCCACAGATACGCAGTATTTT
J gene: TRBJ2-1; V gene: TRBV10-1; D gene: TRBD2; clone size: .; CDR3 protein: CASSYRLAGGRVEQFF; CDR3 DNA: TGCGCCAGCAGTTATCGACTAGCGGGAGGGCGGGTTGAGCAGTTCTTC
J gene: TRBJ2-3; V gene: TRBV18; D gene: TRBD2; clone size: .; CDR3 protein: CASSGRLAGFSDTQYF; CDR3 DNA: TGTGCCAGCTCAGGCCGACTAGCGGGATTCTCAGATACGCAGTATTTT
J gene: TRBJ2-1; V gene: TRBV5-1; D gene: TRBD1; clone size: .; CDR3 protein: CASSLVLAGGGEQFF; CDR3 DNA: TGCGCCAGCAGCTTGGTTCTGGCAGGGGGCGGGGAGCAGTTCTTC
J gene: TRBJ2-3; V gene: TRBV27; D gene: TRBD2; clone size: .; CDR3 protein: CASSRAGGSTDTQYF; CDR3 DNA: TGTGCCAGCAGTCGAGCGGGAGGGAGCACAGATACGCAGTATTTT
J gene: TRBJ1-2; V gene: TRBV6-6; D gene: TRBD1; clone size: .; CDR3 protein: CASSETGQINYGYTF; CDR3 DNA: TGTGCCAGCAGCGAAACGGGACAGATTAACTATGGCTACACCTTC
J gene: TRBJ1-5; V gene: TRBV12-3/TRBV12-4; D gene: .; clone size: .; CDR3 protein: CASAPQGNQPQHF; CDR3 DNA: TGTGCCAGCGCCCCCCAGGGGAATCAGCCCCAGCATTTT
J gene: TRBJ1-1; V gene: TRBV27; D gene: TRBD1; clone size: .; CDR3 protein: CASSYDRVNTEAFF; CDR3 DNA: TGTGCCAGCAGTTACGACAGGGTGAACACTGAAGCTTTCTTT
J gene: TRBJ2-5; V gene: TRBV21-1; D gene: .; clone size: .; CDR3 protein: CASSPQRAGEQQETQYF; CDR3 DNA: TGTGCCAGCAGCCCACAACGGGCGGGAGAGCAACAAGAGACCCAGTACTTC
J gene: TRBJ2-3; V gene: TRBV25-1; D gene: .; clone size: .; CDR3 protein: CASSQNGLREDTQYF; CDR3 DNA: TGTGCCAGCAGCCAAAATGGGCTCCGGGAAGATACGCAGTATTTT
J gene: TRBJ2-1; V gene: TRBV9; D gene: .; clone size: few; CDR3 protein: CASSVVGELQNEQFF; CDR3 DNA: TGTGCCAGCAGCGTAGTCGGGGAGCTTCAGAATGAGCAGTTCTTC
J gene: TRBJ2-7; V gene: TRBV6-5; D gene: TRBD1; clone size: .; CDR3 protein: CASSSGQGLGEQYF; CDR3 DNA: TGTGCCAGCAGTTCGGGACAGGGGCTAGGCGAGCAGTACTTC
J gene: TRBJ2-3; V gene: TRBV19; D gene: TRBD2; clone size: once; CDR3 protein: CASSMVLVSGRSTDTQYF; CDR3 DNA: TGTGCCAGTAGTATGGTACTTGTTAGCGGGCGGAGCACAGATACGCAGTATTTT
J gene: TRBJ1-6; V gene: TRBV30; D gene: TRBD1; clone size: .; CDR3 protein: CAWSFPGTGYNSPLHF; CDR3 DNA: TGTGCCTGGAGTTTCCCCGGGACAGGGTACAATTCACCCCTCCACTTT
J gene: TRBJ2-7; V gene: TRBV27; D gene: .; clone size: .; CDR3 protein: CASSLVREAPYEQYF; CDR3 DNA: TGTGCCAGCAGTTTAGTGCGGGAAGCGCCCTACGAGCAGTACTTC
J gene: TRBJ2-1; V gene: TRBV28; D gene: TRBD2; clone size: .; CDR3 protein: CASGPGTSGISSYNEQFF; CDR3 DNA: TGTGCCAGCGGACCCGGGACTAGCGGGATTAGCTCCTACAATGAGCAGTTCTTC
J gene: TRBJ2-7; V gene: TRBV7-2; D gene: TRBD2; clone size: .; CDR3 protein: CASSSQTLLAGGWGEQYF; CDR3 DNA: TGTGCCAGCAGCTCCCAGACTCTTCTAGCGGGGGGCTGGGGGGAGCAGTACTTC
J gene: TRBJ1-2; V gene: TRBV6-6; D gene: TRBD1; clone size: .; CDR3 protein: CASTQTGANYGYTF; CDR3 DNA: TGTGCCAGCACCCAGACAGGGGCTAACTATGGCTACACCTTC
J gene: TRBJ2-2; V gene: TRBV7-2; D gene: .; clone size: .; CDR3 protein: CAVPMGLEKTGELFF; CDR3 DNA: TGTGCCGTCCCAATGGGTTTGGAGAAAACCGGGGAGCTGTTTTTT
J gene: TRBJ2-2; V gene: TRBV18; D gene: TRBD1; clone size: .; CDR3 protein: CASSTAGGPTGELFF; CDR3 DNA: TGTGCCAGCTCGACTGCAGGGGGCCCCACCGGGGAGCTGTTTTTT
J gene: TRBJ2-1; V gene: TRBV21-1; D gene: .; clone size: .; CDR3 protein: CASSKASSRSYNEQFF; CDR3 DNA: TGTGCCAGCAGCAAAGCTTCTAGCAGATCCTACAATGAGCAGTTCTTC
J gene: TRBJ2-3; V gene: TRBV29-1; D gene: TRBD1; clone size: .; CDR3 protein: CSIDRGSTDTQYF; CDR3 DNA: TGCAGCATCGACAGGGGCAGCACAGATACGCAGTATTTT
J gene: TRBJ1-5; V gene: TRBV5-8; D gene: TRBD1; clone size: .; CDR3 protein: CASSWGQGVNQPQHF; CDR3 DNA: TGTGCCAGCAGCTGGGGACAGGGGGTGAATCAGCCCCAGCATTTT
J gene: TRBJ1-5; V gene: TRBV19; D gene: .; clone size: .; CDR3 protein: CASRATGTKGNQPQHF; CDR3 DNA: TGTGCCAGTAGAGCGACAGGCACTAAAGGAAATCAGCCCCAGCATTTT
J gene: TRBJ2-1; V gene: TRBV6-6; D gene: .; clone size: .; CDR3 protein: CASSPMREQFF; CDR3 DNA: TGTGCCAGCTCCCCTATGAGGGAGCAGTTCTTC
J gene: TRBJ1-4; V gene: TRBV30; D gene: .; clone size: .; CDR3 protein: CASSGWNVEKLFF; CDR3 DNA: TGTGCCTCATCAGGATGGAATGTGGAAAAACTGTTTTTT
J gene: TRBJ1-1; V gene: TRBV3-1/TRBV3-2; D gene: .; clone size: .; CDR3 protein: CASSPMTVNTEAFF; CDR3 DNA: TGTGCCAGCAGCCCTATGACAGTGAACACTGAAGCTTTCTTT
J gene: TRBJ2-3; V gene: TRBV28; D gene: .; clone size: .; CDR3 protein: CASIPQGRGDTQYF; CDR3 DNA: TGTGCCAGCATTCCACAGGGACGGGGAGATACGCAGTATTTT
J gene: TRBJ2-1; V gene: TRBV5-1; D gene: TRBD2; clone size: .; CDR3 protein: CASRLAAGVTYNEQFF; CDR3 DNA: TGCGCCAGCAGGTTGGCAGCGGGAGTTACCTACAATGAGCAGTTCTTC
J gene: TRBJ2-1; V gene: TRBV7-3; D gene: TRBD2; clone size: .; CDR3 protein: CASSLSGSSYNEQFF; CDR3 DNA: TGTGCCAGCAGCTTAAGCGGGAGCTCCTACAATGAGCAGTTCTTC
J gene: TRBJ2-3; V gene: TRBV10-3; D gene: .; clone size: .; CDR3 protein: CAISETDIRGTDTQYF; CDR3 DNA: TGTGCCATCAGTGAGACCGATATACGGGGCACAGATACGCAGTATTTT
J gene: TRBJ1-2; V gene: TRBV5-8; D gene: TRBD1; clone size: .; CDR3 protein: CASSFRDREGGYTF; CDR3 DNA: TGTGCCAGCAGCTTCCGGGACAGGGAAGGTGGCTACACCTTC
J gene: TRBJ2-6; V gene: TRBV27; D gene: TRBD1; clone size: .; CDR3 protein: CASRDRPSGANVLTF; CDR3 DNA: TGTGCCAGCAGGGACAGGCCTTCTGGGGCCAACGTCCTGACTTTC
J gene: TRBJ2-2; V gene: TRBV5-4; D gene: .; clone size: .; CDR3 protein: CASSPAGPNTGELFF; CDR3 DNA: TGTGCCAGCAGCCCGGCGGGACCGAACACCGGGGAGCTGTTTTTT
J gene: TRBJ2-7; V gene: TRBV12-3/TRBV12-4; D gene: .; clone size: .; CDR3 protein: CASGQTNSYEQYF; CDR3 DNA: TGTGCCAGCGGACAAACCAACTCCTACGAGCAGTACTTC
J gene: TRBJ1-4; V gene: TRBV4-1; D gene: .; clone size: few; CDR3 protein: CASSQTGVSFNEKLFF; CDR3 DNA: TGCGCCAGCAGCCAGACAGGTGTGTCGTTTAATGAAAAACTGTTTTTT
J gene: TRBJ2-6; V gene: TRBV5-5; D gene: .; clone size: .; CDR3 protein: CASSLGRSGANVLTF; CDR3 DNA: TGTGCCAGCAGCTTGGGTCGCTCTGGGGCCAACGTCCTGACTTTC
J gene: TRBJ2-2; V gene: TRBV14; D gene: TRBD2; clone size: .; CDR3 protein: CASSQDRLAGVRFPGELFF; CDR3 DNA: TGTGCCAGCAGCCAAGATAGACTAGCGGGAGTAAGGTTCCCCGGGGAGCTGTTTTTT
J gene: TRBJ2-3; V gene: TRBV24-1; D gene: TRBD2; clone size: .; CDR3 protein: CATSDYGGGPDTQYF; CDR3 DNA: TGTGCCACCAGTGATTACGGGGGAGGGCCAGATACGCAGTATTTT
J gene: TRBJ2-1; V gene: TRBV6-5; D gene: TRBD2; clone size: .; CDR3 protein: CASSYDSGRGGEQFF; CDR3 DNA: TGTGCCAGCAGTTACGACAGCGGGAGGGGGGGTGAGCAGTTCTTC
J gene: TRBJ1-1; V gene: TRBV19; D gene: .; clone size: .; CDR3 protein: CASSMGGVKSNEAFF; CDR3 DNA: TGTGCCAGTAGTATGGGGGGGGTTAAGTCAAATGAAGCTTTCTTT